The 23 T cell receptor beta chains presented below share a single source sample, sequenced in a study of blood T cell repertoires in COVID-19 (TCRdb year 2020). The library was produced with the immunoSEQ multiplex PCR assay. TCRdb mirrors the immuneACCESS table, restricted to in-frame sequences. Some clones are absent from its copies; in checked studies, under half trace to an unresolved V gene, and the reason for the others is unknown. Present in this sample are 30,000 to 35,000 clones, around four fifths of which were seen just once. The ten largest clones represent approximately 4% of the sample. Material: peripheral blood. The receptors were sampled from a man in his fifties with acute or convalescent COVID-19.

CDR3 in amino acids: CASSFGGGEQYF. CDR3 sequence (DNA): TGTGCCAGCTCATTTGGCGGGGGCGAGCAGTACTTC. The rearrangement joins TRBV18 to TRBJ2-7, with TRBD2 identical over 7 bases. The V and J ends lost 5 bases and 6 bases, in that order; junction bases with no gene match: 4. The CDR3 is 12 residues long. Germline values: CDR1 KGHSH, CDR2 LQKENI.

The rearrangement links TRBV30 to TRBJ1-1; D ambiguous. CDR3 size: 13 residues. Between the trimmed V and J ends, which lost 3 bases and 0 bases, there was a span of 8 bases. CDR1 GTSNPN and CDR2 SVGIG come from the germline V gene (reference sequence). CDR3 coding DNA: TGTGCCTGGAGATACACTATGAACACTGAAGCTTTCTTT. As protein: CAWRYTMNTEAFF.

The chain carries TRBV4-1 and TRBJ2-7; D is perhaps TRBD2 (5 bases). Trimming removed 0 bases from V and 1 base from J, with 13 bases in between. This CDR3 is 16 amino acids long. Germline CDR1 is MGHRA and CDR2 is YSYEKL. DNA of the CDR3: TGCGCCAGCAGCCAAGATGTGGCAAGAGGGTCCTACGAGCAGTACTTC. Translating gives CASSQDVARGSYEQYF.

The V gene is TRBV6-5, the J gene TRBJ2-1; no reliable D call. CDR1 is MNHEY and CDR2 is SVGAGI in the germline V gene. V lost 6 bases and J 9 bases, leaving 12 bases between the germline ends. The CDR3 has 12 amino acids. The CDR3 coding sequence is TGTGCCAGCAGCCGAGGAGTTGGTGAGCAGTTCTTC. Protein product: CASSRGVGEQFF.

The rearrangement links TRBV4-1 to TRBJ2-6; a possible D gene is TRBD1 (5 bases). Germline CDR1 and CDR2: MGHRA and YSYEKL. CDR3 size: 16 residues. V was pared by 3 bases and J by 8 bases, with 17 bases between. The CDR3, as DNA: TGCGCCAGCAGCCAGGGGCCGACATCCGGAACCAACGTCCTGACTTTC. As protein: CASSQGPTSGTNVLTF.

This chain links TRBV28 with TRBJ1-6; perhaps TRBD1 as D (5 bases). V shed 5 bases and J shed 13 bases, with 12 bases lying between them. Per the germline V gene, CDR1 is MDHEN and CDR2 is SYDVKM. The CDR3 loop spans 12 amino acids. The CDR3: CASSTMTAPLHF. The CDR3, as DNA: TGTGCCAGCAGTACGATGACAGCTCCCCTCCACTTT.

A few counts support this clone. This sequence joins TRBV5-1 and TRBJ1-5; no clear D gene. The CDR3 length is 16 residues. Deletions cut 3 bases from V and 0 bases from J, with 13 bases between. Germline assignment: CDR1 SGHRS and CDR2 YFSETQ. The DNA of the CDR3 is TGCGCCAGCAGCTCCGGGAGCCTAAATAGCAATCAGCCCCAGCATTTT. Translating it yields CASSSGSLNSNQPQHF.

This clone was observed a few times. In the same sample, other DNA sequences code for this CDR3. The V call is TRBV3-1 (or the pseudogene TRBV3-2), the J call TRBJ1-2; D remains ambiguous. CDR3 length: 11 residues. The V gene's germline CDR1 is LGHDT and CDR2 YNNKEL (reference sequence). The ends were cut back, 4 bases at V and 8 bases at J, with 8 bases in the middle. The CDR3 sequence is CASSPGRGYTF. The CDR3 DNA is TGTGCCAGCAGCCCGGGGAGGGGCTACACCTTC.

This chain links TRBV7-6 with TRBJ2-5; 7 nucleotides agree with TRBD1. Germline-derived CDR1 and CDR2 are SGHVS and FNYEAQ. The CDR3 consists of 16 residues. V was pared by 5 bases and J by 3 bases, with 12 bases of the junction left unmatched. The CDR3 loop reads CASSPTGVGFKETQYF. In nucleotides, the CDR3 is TGTGCCAGCAGCCCCACAGGGGTCGGTTTTAAAGAGACCCAGTACTTC.

The J gene is TRBJ1-1, the V gene TRBV18; possibly TRBD1 for D (5 bases). V dropped 2 bases and J dropped 0 bases, with 13 bases sitting between them. The CDR3 has 16 residues. Germline-derived CDR1 and CDR2 are KGHSH and LQKENI. The CDR3 region is CASSPFLAGLNTEAFF. CDR3 sequence (DNA): TGTGCCAGCTCACCATTTTTAGCAGGGCTGAACACTGAAGCTTTCTTT.

This clone has only one observation. This sequence joins TRBV29-1 and TRBJ2-2; TRBD2 matches 9 bases. V shed 5 bases and J 0 bases; nucleotides not matched to a gene: 4. Germline-derived CDR1 and CDR2 are SQVTM and ANQGSEA. This CDR3 spans 15 amino acids. CDR3 in amino acids: CSVSRLAANTGELFF. The CDR3 DNA reads as TGCAGCGTTTCCCGACTAGCGGCGAACACCGGGGAGCTGTTTTTT.

This chain links TRBV2 with TRBJ1-6, with 8 bases lining up with TRBD1. Trimming removed 6 bases from V and 7 bases from J; junction bases left unmatched: 5. There are 14 residues in the CDR3. Looked up from germline, CDR1 is SNHLY and CDR2 is FYNNEI. CDR3 in amino acids: CASRQGGFNSPLHF. Written as DNA, the CDR3 is TGTGCCAGCAGACAGGGGGGATTCAATTCACCCCTCCACTTT.

V is TRBV7-8 and J is TRBJ2-3; 9 bases fit TRBD2. The CDR3 runs to 15 residues. J gave up 6 bases and V 5 bases, and 9 bases lay outside the gene matches. The V gene's germline CDR1 is SGHVS and CDR2 FQNEAQ. The CDR3 loop is CASSPGGLAGDTQYF. The CDR3 nucleotides are TGTGCCAGCAGCCCTGGGGGACTAGCAGGGGATACGCAGTATTTT.

In this sample, this clone turned up a few times. The gene calls are TRBV28 and TRBJ1-2; a possible D gene is TRBD1 (6 bases). The germline CDR1 and CDR2 sequences are MDHEN and SYDVKM. The CDR3 sequence is 16 residues long. V shed 6 bases and J shed 4 bases, with 21 bases lying between them. CDR3 residues: CASSPTLNRVGYGYTF. DNA of the CDR3: TGTGCCAGCAGCCCCACCTTAAACAGGGTTGGCTATGGCTACACCTTC.

The chain uses TRBV19 and TRBJ2-7, with a weak D call TRBD2 (5 bases). The V gene lost 5 bases and the J gene lost 5 bases, with 13 bases spanning the gap. The CDR3 totals 13 residues. From germline, CDR1 is LNHDA and CDR2 SQIVND (reference sequence). The CDR3 spells CASSPREGNEQYF. As DNA, the CDR3 is TGTGCCAGTAGTCCCCGGGAAGGTAACGAGCAGTACTTC. The whole variable domain, remainder taken from reference TRBV19 and TRBJ2-7, is DGGITQSPKYLFRKEGQNVTLSCEQNLNHDAMYWYRQDPGQGLRLIYYSQIVNDFQKGDIAEGYSVSREKKESFPLTVTSAQKNPTAFYLCASSPREGNEQYFGPGTRLTVT.

The V gene is TRBV19, the J gene TRBJ1-1; 8 bases line up with TRBD1. The germline V gene encodes CDR1 LNHDA and CDR2 SQIVND (reference sequence). V was pared by 4 bases and J by 1 base, with 2 bases of the junction left unmatched. CDR3 length equals 14 residues. This CDR3 is CASSTDRANTEAFF. CDR3 DNA: TGTGCCAGTAGTACGGACAGGGCGAACACTGAAGCTTTCTTT.

This chain links TRBV7-3 with TRBJ2-5; the D gene is possibly TRBD2 (6 bases). Per the germline V gene, CDR1 is SGHTA and CDR2 is FQGTGA. The CDR3 sequence is 15 residues long. Trimming left V 1 base short and J 1 base short, with 10 bases between. The CDR3 loop is CASSLKAGGQETQYF. The CDR3 nucleotides read TGTGCCAGCAGCTTAAAGGCCGGGGGCCAAGAGACCCAGTACTTC.

The V gene is TRBV7-9, the J gene TRBJ1-1, with D unclear. The V end lost 6 bases, the J end lost 1 base, and 6 bases lay between the germline ends. CDR3 length: 12 residues. Germline V gives CDR1 SEHNR, CDR2 FQNEAQ (reference sequence). Written as DNA, the CDR3 is TGTGCCAGCAGGCGGGAGAACACTGAAGCTTTCTTT. This gives the protein CASRRENTEAFF.

This clone showed up just once. The rearrangement uses TRBV27 and TRBJ2-7, with D possibly being TRBD2 (5 bases). Germline V gene lookup returns CDR1 MNHEY and CDR2 SMNVEV (reference sequence). Between the trimmed V and J ends, which lost 2 bases and 6 bases, there was a span of 8 bases. The CDR3 sequence is 12 residues long. This chain's CDR3 is CASSLIGGEQYF. As DNA, the CDR3 is TGTGCCAGCAGTTTAATCGGAGGCGAGCAGTACTTC.

The rearrangement uses TRBV7-2 and TRBJ2-5, with a weak D call TRBD1 (5 bases). The germline gives CDR1 SGHTA, CDR2 FQGNSA. This CDR3 is 15 amino acids long. V lost 2 bases and J 0 bases, leaving 10 bases between the germline ends. The CDR3 protein is CASSLSGLYQETQYF. In nucleotides, the CDR3 is TGTGCCAGCAGCTTATCAGGGTTGTACCAAGAGACCCAGTACTTC.

This chain connects TRBV12-5 to TRBJ2-7, with TRBD2 matching over 7 bases. Germline V gene data show CDR1 as LGHNT and CDR2 as FRNRAP. V shed 1 base and J 3 bases; nucleotides not matched to a gene: 3. The CDR3 length is 14 residues. The CDR3 sequence: CASGLGGGFYEQYF. Written as DNA, the CDR3 is TGTGCTAGTGGTTTGGGCGGGGGTTTCTACGAGCAGTACTTC.

J is TRBJ2-2 and V is TRBV7-6, with D perhaps matching TRBD1 (5 bases). The germline V and J ends were trimmed by 10 bases and 4 bases, with 16 bases remaining between them. This CDR3 is 14 amino acids long. CDR1 and CDR2 (germline): SGHVS, FNYEAQ. The CDR3 loop is CATRGRQLTGELFF. The DNA for the CDR3 is TGTGCCACAAGGGGCCGACAACTCACCGGGGAGCTGTTTTTT.

In nucleotides, the CDR3 is TGCGCCAGCAGCTTGATGCAGGGAACCTCCTACGAGCAGTACTTC. It yields the protein CASSLMQGTSYEQYF. The chain is built from TRBV5-1 and TRBJ2-7; tentatively, D is TRBD1 (5 bases). The ends were cut back, 1 base at V and 0 bases at J, with 11 bases in the middle. This CDR3 is 15 amino acids long. Germline V lookup: CDR1 SGHRS, CDR2 YFSETQ.